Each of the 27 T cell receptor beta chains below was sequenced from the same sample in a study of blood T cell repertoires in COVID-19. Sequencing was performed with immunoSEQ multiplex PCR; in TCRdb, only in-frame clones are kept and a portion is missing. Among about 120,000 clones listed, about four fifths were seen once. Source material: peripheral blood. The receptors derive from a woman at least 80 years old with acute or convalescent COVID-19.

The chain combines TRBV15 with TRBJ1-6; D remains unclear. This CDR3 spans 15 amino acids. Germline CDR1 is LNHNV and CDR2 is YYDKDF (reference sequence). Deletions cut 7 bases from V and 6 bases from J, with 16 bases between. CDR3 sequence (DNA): TGTGCCACCAAGCTAGGAGGGCTGACTAATTCACCCCTCCACTTT. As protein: CATKLGGLTNSPLHF.

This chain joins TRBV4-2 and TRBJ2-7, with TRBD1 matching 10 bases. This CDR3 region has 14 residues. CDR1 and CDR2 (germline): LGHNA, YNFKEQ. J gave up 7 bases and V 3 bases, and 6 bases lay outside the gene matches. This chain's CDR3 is CASSHRTGGVEQYF. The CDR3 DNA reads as TGTGCCAGCAGCCACAGGACAGGGGGTGTAGAGCAGTACTTC.

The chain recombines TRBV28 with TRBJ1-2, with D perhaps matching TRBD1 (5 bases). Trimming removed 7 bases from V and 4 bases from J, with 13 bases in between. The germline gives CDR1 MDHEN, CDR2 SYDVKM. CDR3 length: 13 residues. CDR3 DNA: TGTGCCAGCAAAGCGACAGATGGCTATGGCTACACCTTC. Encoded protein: CASKATDGYGYTF.

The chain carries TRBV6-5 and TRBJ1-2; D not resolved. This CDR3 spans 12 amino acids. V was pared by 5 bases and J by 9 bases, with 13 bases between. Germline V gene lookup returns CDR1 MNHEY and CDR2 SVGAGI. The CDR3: CASSNSLSRYTF. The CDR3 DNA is TGTGCCAGCAGTAACAGCCTTTCCCGCTACACCTTC.

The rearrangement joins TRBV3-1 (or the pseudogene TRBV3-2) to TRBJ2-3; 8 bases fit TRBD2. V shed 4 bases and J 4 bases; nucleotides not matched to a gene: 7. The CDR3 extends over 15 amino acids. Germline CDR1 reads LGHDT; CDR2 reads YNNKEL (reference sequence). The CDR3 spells CASSPRGADADTQYF. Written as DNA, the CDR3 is TGTGCCAGCAGCCCGCGGGGGGCCGACGCAGATACGCAGTATTTT.

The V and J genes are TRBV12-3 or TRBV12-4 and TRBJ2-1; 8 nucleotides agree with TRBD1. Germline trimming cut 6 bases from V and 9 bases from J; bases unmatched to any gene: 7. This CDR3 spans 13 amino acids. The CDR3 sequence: CASRATGGTEQFF. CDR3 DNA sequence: TGTGCCAGCAGAGCCACAGGGGGTACTGAGCAGTTCTTC.

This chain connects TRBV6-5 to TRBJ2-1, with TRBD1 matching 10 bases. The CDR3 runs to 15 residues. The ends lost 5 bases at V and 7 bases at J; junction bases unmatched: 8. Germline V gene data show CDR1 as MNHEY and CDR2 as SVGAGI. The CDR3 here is CASSRDRGLKNEQFF. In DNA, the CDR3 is TGTGCCAGCAGTCGCGACAGGGGGCTCAAGAATGAGCAGTTCTTC.

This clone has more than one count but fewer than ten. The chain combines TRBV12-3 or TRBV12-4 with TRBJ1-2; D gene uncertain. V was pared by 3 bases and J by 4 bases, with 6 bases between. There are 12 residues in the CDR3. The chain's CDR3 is CASSLGSYGYTF. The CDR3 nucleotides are TGTGCCAGCAGTTTGGGCAGCTATGGCTACACCTTC.

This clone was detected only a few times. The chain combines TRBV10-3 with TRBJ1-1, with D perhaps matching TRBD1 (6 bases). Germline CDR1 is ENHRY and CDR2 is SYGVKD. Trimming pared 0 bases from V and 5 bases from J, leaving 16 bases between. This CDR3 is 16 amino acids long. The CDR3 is CAISESEGGQGTEAFF. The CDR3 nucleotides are TGTGCCATCAGTGAGTCGGAGGGGGGGCAGGGGACTGAAGCTTTCTTT.

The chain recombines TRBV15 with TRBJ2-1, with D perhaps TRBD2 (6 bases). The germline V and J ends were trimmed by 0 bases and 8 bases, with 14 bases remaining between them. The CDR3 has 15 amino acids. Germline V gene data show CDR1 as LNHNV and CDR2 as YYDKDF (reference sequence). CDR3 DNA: TGTGCCACCAGCAGAGAATTCGGAGGGTTCGATGAGCAGTTCTTC. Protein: CATSREFGGFDEQFF. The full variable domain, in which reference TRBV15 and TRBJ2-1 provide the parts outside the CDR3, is DAMVIQNPRYQVTQFGKPVTLSCSQTLNHNVMYWYQQKSSQAPKLLFHYYDKDFNNEADTPDNFQSRRPNTSFCFLDIRSPGLGDTAMYLCATSREFGGFDEQFFGPGTRLTVL.

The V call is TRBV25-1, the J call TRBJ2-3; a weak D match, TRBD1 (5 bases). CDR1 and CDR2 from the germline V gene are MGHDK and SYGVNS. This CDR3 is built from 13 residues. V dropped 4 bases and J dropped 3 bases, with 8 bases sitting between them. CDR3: CASSAQGTDTQYF. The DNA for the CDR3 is TGTGCCAGCAGTGCGCAGGGAACAGATACGCAGTATTTT.

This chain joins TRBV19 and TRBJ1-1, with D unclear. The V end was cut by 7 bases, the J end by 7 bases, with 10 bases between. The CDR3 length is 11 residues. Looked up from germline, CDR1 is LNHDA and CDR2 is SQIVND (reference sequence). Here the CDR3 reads CASKSEGEAFF. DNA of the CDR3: TGTGCCAGTAAGTCCGAGGGTGAAGCTTTCTTT.

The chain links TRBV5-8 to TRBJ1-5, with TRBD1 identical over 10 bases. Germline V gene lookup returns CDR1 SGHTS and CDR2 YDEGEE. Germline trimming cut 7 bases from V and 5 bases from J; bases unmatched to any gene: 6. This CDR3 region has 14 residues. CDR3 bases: TGTGCCAGCGGTCCCGGGACAGGGGATCAGCCCCAGCATTTT. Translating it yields CASGPGTGDQPQHF. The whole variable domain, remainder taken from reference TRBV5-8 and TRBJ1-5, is EAGVTQSPTHLIKTRGQQATLRCSPISGHTSVYWYQQALGLGLQFLLWYDEGEERNRGNFPPRFSGRQFPNYSSELNVNALELEDSALYLCASGPGTGDQPQHFGDGTRLSIL.

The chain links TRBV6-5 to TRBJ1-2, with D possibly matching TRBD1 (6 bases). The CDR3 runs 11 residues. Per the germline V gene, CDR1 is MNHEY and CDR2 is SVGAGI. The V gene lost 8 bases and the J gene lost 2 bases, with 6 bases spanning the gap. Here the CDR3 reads CASGTNYGYTF. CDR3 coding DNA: TGTGCCAGCGGGACAAACTATGGCTACACCTTC.

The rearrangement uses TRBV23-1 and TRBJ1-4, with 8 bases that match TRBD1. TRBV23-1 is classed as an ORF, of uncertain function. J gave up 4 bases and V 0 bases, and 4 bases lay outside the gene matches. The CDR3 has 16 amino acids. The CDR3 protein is CASSQSRGLVNEKLFF. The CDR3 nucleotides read TGCGCCAGCAGTCAATCCAGGGGGCTTGTTAATGAAAAACTGTTTTTT.

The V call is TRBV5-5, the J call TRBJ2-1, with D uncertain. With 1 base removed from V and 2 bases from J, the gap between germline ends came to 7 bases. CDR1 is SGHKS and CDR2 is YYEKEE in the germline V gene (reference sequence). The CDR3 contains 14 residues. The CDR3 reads CASSLYATYNEQFF. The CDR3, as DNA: TGTGCCAGCAGCTTGTACGCGACCTACAATGAGCAGTTCTTC.

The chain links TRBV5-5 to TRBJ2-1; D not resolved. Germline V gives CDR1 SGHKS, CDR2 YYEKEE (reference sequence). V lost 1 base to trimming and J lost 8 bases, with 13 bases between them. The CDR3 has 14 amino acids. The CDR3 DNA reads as TGTGCCAGCAGCTTGAGTGCTTCAGTGGATGAGCAGTTCTTC. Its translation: CASSLSASVDEQFF.

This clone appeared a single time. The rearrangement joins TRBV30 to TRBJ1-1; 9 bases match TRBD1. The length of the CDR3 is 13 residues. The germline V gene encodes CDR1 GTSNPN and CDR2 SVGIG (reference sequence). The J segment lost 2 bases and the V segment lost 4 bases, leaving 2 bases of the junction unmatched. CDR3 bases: TGTGCCTGGATGGGACAGGGAAACACTGAAGCTTTCTTT. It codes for CAWMGQGNTEAFF.

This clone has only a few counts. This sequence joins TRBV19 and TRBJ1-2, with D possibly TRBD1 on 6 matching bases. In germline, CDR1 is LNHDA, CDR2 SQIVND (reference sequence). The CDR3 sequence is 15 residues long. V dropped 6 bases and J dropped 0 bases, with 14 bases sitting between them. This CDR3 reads CASRMGGQTNYGYTF. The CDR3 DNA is TGTGCCAGTAGGATGGGGGGGCAGACTAACTATGGCTACACCTTC.

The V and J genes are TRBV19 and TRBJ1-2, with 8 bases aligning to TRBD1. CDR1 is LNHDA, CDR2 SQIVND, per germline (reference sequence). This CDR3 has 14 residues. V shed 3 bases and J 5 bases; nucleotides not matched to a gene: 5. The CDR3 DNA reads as TGTGCCAGTAGTATCAGGGGGCTGTTATATGGCTACACCTTC. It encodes CASSIRGLLYGYTF.

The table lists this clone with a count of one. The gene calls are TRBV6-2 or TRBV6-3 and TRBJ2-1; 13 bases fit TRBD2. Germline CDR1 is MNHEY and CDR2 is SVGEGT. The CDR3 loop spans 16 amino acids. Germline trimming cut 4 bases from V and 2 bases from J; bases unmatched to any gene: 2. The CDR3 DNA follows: TGTGCCAGCAGTTCTACTAGCGGGGGGGCCTACAATGAGCAGTTCTTC. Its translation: CASSSTSGGAYNEQFF.

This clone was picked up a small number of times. The CDR3 sequence is CATRGGSEAFF. In DNA form, the CDR3 reads TGTGCCACCCGTGGTGGCTCTGAAGCTTTCTTT. The chain carries TRBV6-5 and TRBJ1-1; D gene ambiguous. This CDR3 has 11 amino acids. V was trimmed by 10 bases and J by 6 bases, leaving 12 bases between them. Germline loops: CDR1 MNHEY, CDR2 SVGAGI.

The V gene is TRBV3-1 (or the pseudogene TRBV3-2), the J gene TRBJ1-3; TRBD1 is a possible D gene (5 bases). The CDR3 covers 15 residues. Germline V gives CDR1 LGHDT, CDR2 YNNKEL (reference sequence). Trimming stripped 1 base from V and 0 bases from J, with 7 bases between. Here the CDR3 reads CASSQGGDSGNTIYF. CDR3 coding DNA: TGTGCCAGCAGCCAAGGGGGGGACTCTGGAAACACCATATATTTT.

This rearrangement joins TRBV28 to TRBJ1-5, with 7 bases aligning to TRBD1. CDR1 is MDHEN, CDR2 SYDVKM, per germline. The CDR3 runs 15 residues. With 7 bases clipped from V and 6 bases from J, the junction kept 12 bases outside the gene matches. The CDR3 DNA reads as TGTGCCAGCACCCCGCGACAGGGAGGAGGTCAGCCCCAGCATTTT. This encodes CASTPRQGGGQPQHF.

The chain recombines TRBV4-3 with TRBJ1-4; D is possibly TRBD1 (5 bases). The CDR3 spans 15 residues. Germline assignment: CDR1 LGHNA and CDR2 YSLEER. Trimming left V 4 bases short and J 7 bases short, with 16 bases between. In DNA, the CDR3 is TGCGCCAGCAGCCTTTCACAGGCCGTATCTGAAAAACTGTTTTTT. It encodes CASSLSQAVSEKLFF.

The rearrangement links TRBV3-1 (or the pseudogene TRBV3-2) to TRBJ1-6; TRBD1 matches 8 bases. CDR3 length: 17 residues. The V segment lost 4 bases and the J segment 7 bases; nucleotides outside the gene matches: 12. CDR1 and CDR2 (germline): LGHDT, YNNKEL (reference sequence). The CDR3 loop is CASSRDRPPSGNSPLHF. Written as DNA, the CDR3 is TGTGCCAGCAGCCGGGACAGGCCCCCCTCTGGAAATTCACCCCTCCACTTT.

The CDR3 region is CASSGQGGTEAFF. CDR3 sequence (DNA): TGCGCCAGCAGCGGACAGGGAGGCACTGAAGCTTTCTTT. V gene TRBV5-1 combines with J gene TRBJ1-1; TRBD1 matches at 8 bases. CDR1 is SGHRS, CDR2 YFSETQ, per germline. Trimming removed 4 bases from V and 4 bases from J; junction bases left unmatched: 3. The CDR3 runs to 13 residues.